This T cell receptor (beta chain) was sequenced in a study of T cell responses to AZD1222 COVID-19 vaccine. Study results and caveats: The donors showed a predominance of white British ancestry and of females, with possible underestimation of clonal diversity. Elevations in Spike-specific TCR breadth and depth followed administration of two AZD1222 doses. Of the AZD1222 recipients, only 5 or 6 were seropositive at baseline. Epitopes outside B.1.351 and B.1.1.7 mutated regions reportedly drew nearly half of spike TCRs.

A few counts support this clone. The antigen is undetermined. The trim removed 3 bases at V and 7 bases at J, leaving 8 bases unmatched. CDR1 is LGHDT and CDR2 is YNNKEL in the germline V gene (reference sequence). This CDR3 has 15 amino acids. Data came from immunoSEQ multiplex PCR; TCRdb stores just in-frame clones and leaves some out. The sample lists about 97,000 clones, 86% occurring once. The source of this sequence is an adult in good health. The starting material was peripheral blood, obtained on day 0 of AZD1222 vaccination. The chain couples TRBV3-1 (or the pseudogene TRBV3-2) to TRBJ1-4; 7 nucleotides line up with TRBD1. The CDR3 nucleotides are TGTGCCAGCAGCCACCGACAGGGCTCCGTTGAAAAACTGTTTTTT. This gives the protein CASSHRQGSVEKLFF.